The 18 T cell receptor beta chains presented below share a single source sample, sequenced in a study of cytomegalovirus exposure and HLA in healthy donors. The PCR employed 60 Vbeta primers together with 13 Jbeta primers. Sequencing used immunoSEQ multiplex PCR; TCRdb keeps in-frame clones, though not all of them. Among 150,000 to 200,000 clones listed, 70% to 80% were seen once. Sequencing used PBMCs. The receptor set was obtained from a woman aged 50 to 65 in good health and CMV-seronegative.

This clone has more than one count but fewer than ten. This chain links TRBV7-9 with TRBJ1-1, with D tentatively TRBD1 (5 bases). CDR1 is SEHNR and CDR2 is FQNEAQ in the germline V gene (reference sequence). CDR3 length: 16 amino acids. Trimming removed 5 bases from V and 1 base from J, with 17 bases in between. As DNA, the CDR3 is TGTGCCAGCAGCCGCGACAGTCAACGACCGAACACTGAAGCTTTCTTT. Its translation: CASSRDSQRPNTEAFF.

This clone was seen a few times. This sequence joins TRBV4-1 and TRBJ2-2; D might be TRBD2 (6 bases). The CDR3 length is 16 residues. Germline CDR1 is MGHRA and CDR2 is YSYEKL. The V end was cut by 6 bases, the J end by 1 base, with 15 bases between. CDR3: CASSPVQRVNTGELFF. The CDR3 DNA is TGCGCCAGCAGTCCCGTCCAGCGGGTGAACACCGGGGAGCTGTTTTTT.

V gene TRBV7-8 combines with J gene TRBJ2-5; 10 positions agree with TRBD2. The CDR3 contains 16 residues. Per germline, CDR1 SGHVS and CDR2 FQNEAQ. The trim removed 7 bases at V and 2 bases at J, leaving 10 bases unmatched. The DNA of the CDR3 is TGTGCCAGCAAAACAAGCGGGAGGGGCCTTCAAGAGACCCAGTACTTC. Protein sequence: CASKTSGRGLQETQYF.

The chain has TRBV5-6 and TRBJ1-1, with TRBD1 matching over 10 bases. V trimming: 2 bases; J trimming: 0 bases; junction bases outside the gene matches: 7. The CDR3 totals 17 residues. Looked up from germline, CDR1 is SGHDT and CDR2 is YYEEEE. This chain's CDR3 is CASSFRTGGDMNTEAFF. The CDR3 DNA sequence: TGTGCCAGCAGCTTTCGGACAGGGGGGGACATGAACACTGAAGCTTTCTTT.

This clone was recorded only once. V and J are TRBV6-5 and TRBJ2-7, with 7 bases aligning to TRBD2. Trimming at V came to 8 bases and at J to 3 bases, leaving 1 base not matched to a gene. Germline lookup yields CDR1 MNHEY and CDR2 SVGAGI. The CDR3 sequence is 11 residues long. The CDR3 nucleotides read TGTGCCAGCCGGGGGGTCTACGAGCAGTACTTC. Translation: CASRGVYEQYF.

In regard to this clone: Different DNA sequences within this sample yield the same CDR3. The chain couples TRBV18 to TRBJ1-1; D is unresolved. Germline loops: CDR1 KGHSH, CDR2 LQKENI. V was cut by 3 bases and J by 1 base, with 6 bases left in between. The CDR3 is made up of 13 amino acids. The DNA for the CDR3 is TGTGCCAGCTCACCCCCACAGAACACTGAAGCTTTCTTT. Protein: CASSPPQNTEAFF.

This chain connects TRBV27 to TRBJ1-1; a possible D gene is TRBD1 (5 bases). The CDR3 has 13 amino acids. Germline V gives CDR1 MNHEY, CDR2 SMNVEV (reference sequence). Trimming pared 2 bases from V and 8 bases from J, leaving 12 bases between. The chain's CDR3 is CASSLRTRGEAFF. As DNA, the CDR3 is TGTGCCAGCAGTTTACGGACAAGGGGAGAAGCTTTCTTT.

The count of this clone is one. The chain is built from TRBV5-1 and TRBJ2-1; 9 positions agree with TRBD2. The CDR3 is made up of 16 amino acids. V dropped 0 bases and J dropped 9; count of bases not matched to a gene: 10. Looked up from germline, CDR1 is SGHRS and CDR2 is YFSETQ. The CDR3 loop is CASSLGGGRAGGEQFF. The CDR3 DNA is TGCGCCAGCAGCTTGGGCGGCGGGAGGGCCGGGGGTGAGCAGTTCTTC. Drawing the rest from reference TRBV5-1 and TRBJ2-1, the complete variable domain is KAGVTQTPRYLIKTRGQQVTLSCSPISGHRSVSWYQQTPGQGLQFLFEYFSETQRNKGNFPGRFSGRQFSNSRSEMNVSTLELGDSALYLCASSLGGGRAGGEQFFGPGTRLTVL.

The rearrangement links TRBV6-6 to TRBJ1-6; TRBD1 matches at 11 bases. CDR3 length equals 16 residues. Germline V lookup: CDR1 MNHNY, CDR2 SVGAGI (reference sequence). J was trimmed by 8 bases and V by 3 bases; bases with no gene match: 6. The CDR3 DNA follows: TGTGCCAGCAGTTATGCTAGGGACAGGGGGGATTCACCCCTCCACTTT. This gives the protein CASSYARDRGDSPLHF.

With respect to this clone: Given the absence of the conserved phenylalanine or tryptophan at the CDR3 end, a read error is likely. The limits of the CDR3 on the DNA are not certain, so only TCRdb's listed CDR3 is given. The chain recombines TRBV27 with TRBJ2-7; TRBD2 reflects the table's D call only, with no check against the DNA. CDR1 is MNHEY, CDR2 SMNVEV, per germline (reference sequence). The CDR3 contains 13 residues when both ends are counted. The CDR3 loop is CASSSKTGGAASI.

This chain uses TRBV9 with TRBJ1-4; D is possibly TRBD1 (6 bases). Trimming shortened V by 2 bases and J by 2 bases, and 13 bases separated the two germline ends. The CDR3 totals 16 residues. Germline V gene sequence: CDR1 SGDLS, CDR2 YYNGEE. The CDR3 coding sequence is TGTGCCAGCAGCGTTTATGGGGGGGCGACTAATGAAAAACTGTTTTTT. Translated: CASSVYGGATNEKLFF.

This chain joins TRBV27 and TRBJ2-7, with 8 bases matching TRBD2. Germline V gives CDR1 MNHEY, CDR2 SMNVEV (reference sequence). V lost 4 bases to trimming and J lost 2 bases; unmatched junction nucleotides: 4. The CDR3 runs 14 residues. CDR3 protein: CASSWVAGTYEQYF. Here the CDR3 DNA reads TGTGCCAGCAGTTGGGTAGCGGGAACCTACGAGCAGTACTTC.

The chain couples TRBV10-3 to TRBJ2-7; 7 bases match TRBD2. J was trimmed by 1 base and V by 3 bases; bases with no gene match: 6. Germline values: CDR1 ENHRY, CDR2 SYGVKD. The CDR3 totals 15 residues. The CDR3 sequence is CAISDGGSISYEQYF. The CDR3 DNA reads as TGTGCCATCAGTGATGGCGGGAGCATATCCTACGAGCAGTACTTC.

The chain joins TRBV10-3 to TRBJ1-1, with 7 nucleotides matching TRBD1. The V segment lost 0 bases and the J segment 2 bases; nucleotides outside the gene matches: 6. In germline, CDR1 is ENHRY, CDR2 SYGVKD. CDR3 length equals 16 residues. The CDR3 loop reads CAISESRGTANTEAFF. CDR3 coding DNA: TGTGCCATCAGTGAGTCTCGGGGGACAGCCAACACTGAAGCTTTCTTT.

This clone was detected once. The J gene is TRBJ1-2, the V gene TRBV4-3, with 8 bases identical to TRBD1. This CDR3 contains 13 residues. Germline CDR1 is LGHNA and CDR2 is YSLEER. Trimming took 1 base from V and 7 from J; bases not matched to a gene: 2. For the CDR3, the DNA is TGCGCCAGCAGCCAAGGACAGGGGCTTGGCTACACCTTC. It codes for CASSQGQGLGYTF.

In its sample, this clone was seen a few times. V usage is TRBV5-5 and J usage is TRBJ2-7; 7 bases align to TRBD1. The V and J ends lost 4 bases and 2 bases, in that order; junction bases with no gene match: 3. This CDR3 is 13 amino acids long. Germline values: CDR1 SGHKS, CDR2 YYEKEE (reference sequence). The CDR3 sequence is CASSRQGAYEQYF. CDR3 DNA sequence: TGTGCCAGCAGCCGACAGGGCGCCTACGAGCAGTACTTC.

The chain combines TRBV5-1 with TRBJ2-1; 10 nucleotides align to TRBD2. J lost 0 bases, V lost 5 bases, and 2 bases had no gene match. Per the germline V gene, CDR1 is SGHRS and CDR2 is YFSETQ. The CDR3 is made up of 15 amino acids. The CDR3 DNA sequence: TGCGCCAGCAGGTCTAGCGGGAGCTCCTACAATGAGCAGTTCTTC. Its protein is CASRSSGSSYNEQFF.

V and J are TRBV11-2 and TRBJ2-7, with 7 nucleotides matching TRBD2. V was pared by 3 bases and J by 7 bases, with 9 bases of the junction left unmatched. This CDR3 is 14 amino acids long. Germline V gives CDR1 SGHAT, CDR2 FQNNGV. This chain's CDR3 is CASSFERTSREQYF. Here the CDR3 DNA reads TGTGCCAGCAGCTTCGAAAGGACTAGTCGGGAGCAGTACTTC.